The entry below describes one T cell receptor (beta chain). This sample stems from a study of technical replicates of blood from a handful of donors. Clones were sequenced by immunoSEQ multiplex PCR, and TCRdb holds only the in-frame ones, with some missing. The sample contains just over 75,000 clones, about 92% of which appear only once. The TCR sequence derives from a human donor in good health. The material sequenced was T cells isolated from PBMCs.

The CDR3 DNA reads as TGTGCCAGCAGCTTGTCCGGGACAGTGGACAATGAGCAGTTCTTC. This translates into CASSLSGTVDNEQFF. The chain has TRBV11-2 and TRBJ2-1; 7 bases line up with TRBD1. Germline lookup yields CDR1 SGHAT and CDR2 FQNNGV. The V and J ends lost 3 bases and 5 bases, in that order; junction bases with no gene match: 7. This CDR3 region has 15 residues.